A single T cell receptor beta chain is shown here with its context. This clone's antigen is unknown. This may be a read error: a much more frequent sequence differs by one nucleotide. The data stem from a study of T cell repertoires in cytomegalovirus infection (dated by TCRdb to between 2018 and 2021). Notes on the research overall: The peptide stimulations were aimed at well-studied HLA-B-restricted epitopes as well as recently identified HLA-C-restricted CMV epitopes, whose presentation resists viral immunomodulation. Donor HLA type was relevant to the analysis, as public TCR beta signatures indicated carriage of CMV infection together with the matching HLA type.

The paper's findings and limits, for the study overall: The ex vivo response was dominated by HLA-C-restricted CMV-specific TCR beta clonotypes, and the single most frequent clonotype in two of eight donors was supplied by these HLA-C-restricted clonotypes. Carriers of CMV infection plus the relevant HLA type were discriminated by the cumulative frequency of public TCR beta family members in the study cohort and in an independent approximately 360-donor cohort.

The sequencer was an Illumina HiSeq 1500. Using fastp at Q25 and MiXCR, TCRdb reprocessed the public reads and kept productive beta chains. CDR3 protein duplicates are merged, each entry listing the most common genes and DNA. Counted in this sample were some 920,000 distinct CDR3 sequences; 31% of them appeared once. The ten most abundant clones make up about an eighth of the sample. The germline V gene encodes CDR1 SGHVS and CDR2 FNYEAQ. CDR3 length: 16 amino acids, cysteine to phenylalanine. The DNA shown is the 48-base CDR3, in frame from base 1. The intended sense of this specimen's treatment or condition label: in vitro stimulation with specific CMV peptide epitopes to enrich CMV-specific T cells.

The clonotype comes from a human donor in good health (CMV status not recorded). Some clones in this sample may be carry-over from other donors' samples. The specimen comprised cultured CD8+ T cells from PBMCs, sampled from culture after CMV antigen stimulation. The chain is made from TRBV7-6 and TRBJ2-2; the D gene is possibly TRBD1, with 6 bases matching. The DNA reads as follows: TGTGCCAGCAGCTTGGTGGACAGCCCGAACACCGGGGTGCTGTTTTTT. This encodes CASSLVDSPNTGVLFF.